These 24 T cell receptor beta chains came from one sample sequenced in a study of OX40 agonist ivuxolimab in advanced cancers. The protocol was immunoSEQ multiplex PCR, while the TCRdb copy is restricted to in-frame clones and leaves out a portion. The repertoire holds tens of thousands of clones, 84% seen once, with approximately 4.2% in the top ten. Sequenced material: CD4+ or CD8+ T cells sorted from blood, taken in a trial of the OX40 agonist ivuxolimab. These receptor sequences come from an adult with an advanced solid tumor such as melanoma, head and neck, liver or kidney cancer.

The chain carries TRBV19 and TRBJ2-3; D uncertain. With 5 bases removed from V and 0 bases from J, the gap between germline ends came to 15 bases. Germline V gene lookup returns CDR1 LNHDA and CDR2 SQIVND (reference sequence). This CDR3 region has 16 residues. DNA for the CDR3: TGTGCCAGTAGTGTCCGGGTTGAGCTCAGCACAGATACGCAGTATTTT. It codes for CASSVRVELSTDTQYF.

This chain joins TRBV7-9 and TRBJ1-5; 7 bases map to TRBD1. Germline values: CDR1 SEHNR, CDR2 FQNEAQ (reference sequence). The CDR3 extends over 19 amino acids. V dropped 5 bases and J dropped 15; count of bases not matched to a gene: 31. The CDR3 spells CASSQSANPPRDRVQCWHF. In nucleotides, the CDR3 is TGTGCCAGCAGCCAAAGCGCAAATCCTCCCCGGGACAGAGTCCAATGTTGGCATTTT.

V usage is TRBV19 and J usage is TRBJ2-7, with 9 bases fitting TRBD1. This CDR3 spans 15 amino acids. Per the germline V gene, CDR1 is LNHDA and CDR2 is SQIVND (reference sequence). V lost 5 bases, J lost 0 bases, and 5 bases stayed unmatched. This chain's CDR3 is CASSPGTGRSYEQYF. The CDR3 DNA reads as TGTGCCAGTAGTCCCGGGACAGGGCGCTCCTACGAGCAGTACTTC.

This chain links TRBV5-4 with TRBJ2-1, with D unresolved. This CDR3 is 12 amino acids long. Trimming stripped 3 bases from V and 10 bases from J, with 11 bases between. Germline CDR1 and CDR2: SGHNT and YYREEE (reference sequence). CDR3 nucleotides: TGTGCCAGCAGCTCGCCTACTACCGAGCAGTTCTTC. It yields the protein CASSSPTTEQFF.

This clone was counted between two and nine times. Other DNA sequences from this sample encode an identical CDR3 as well. This chain connects TRBV11-2 to TRBJ1-1; 8 nucleotides match TRBD1. Germline V CDR1 and CDR2: SGHAT, FQNNGV. V trimming: 5 bases; J trimming: 8 bases; junction bases outside the gene matches: 4. This CDR3 is built from 12 residues. This chain's CDR3 is CASSHGQGEAFF. The CDR3 nucleotides are TGTGCCAGCAGCCACGGACAGGGCGAAGCTTTCTTT.

The chain couples TRBV14 to TRBJ2-3; 7 bases are a match to TRBD1. The CDR3 runs 18 residues. V was clipped by 2 bases and J by 0 bases; unmatched bases: 11. Germline lookup yields CDR1 SGHDN and CDR2 FVKESK. DNA of the CDR3: TGTGCCAGCAGCCAACTCACTGACAGGGTCACTAGCACAGATACGCAGTATTTT. Encoded protein: CASSQLTDRVTSTDTQYF.

The gene calls are TRBV21-1 and TRBJ2-7; the table's D call of TRBD2 was not tested on the DNA. TRBV21-1 is tagged as a pseudogene. CDR3 length equals 17 residues. This CDR3 is CASSKAARGIFSYEQYF. CDR3 DNA sequence: TGTGCCAGCAGCAAAGCGGCCCGGGGTATATTCTCCTACGAGCAGTACTTC.

The chain carries TRBV7-2 and TRBJ2-7; D unclear. Germline loops: CDR1 SGHTA, CDR2 FQGNSA. The CDR3 covers 15 residues. V lost 4 bases and J lost 5, with 18 bases in between. Here the CDR3 DNA reads TGTGCCAGCAGCTCAACTCGATTAAGAGGACACGAGCAGTACTTC. Its translation is CASSSTRLRGHEQYF.

Written as DNA, the CDR3 is TGTGCCAGTAGTATGGCAGGGGACTATGGCTACACCTTC. It translates to CASSMAGDYGYTF. The chain combines TRBV19 with TRBJ1-2; maybe TRBD1 (6 bases). The CDR3 is made up of 13 amino acids. Germline CDR1 LNHDA, CDR2 SQIVND (reference sequence). Trimming took off 3 bases at V and 3 bases at J, with 8 bases between the two ends.

V is TRBV7-2 and J is TRBJ2-1, with 11 positions matching TRBD2. The CDR3 has 16 amino acids. Looked up from germline, CDR1 is SGHTA and CDR2 is FQGNSA. V dropped 5 bases and J dropped 2; count of bases not matched to a gene: 5. CDR3 DNA sequence: TGTGCCAGCAGCCCCAGACTAGCGGGAACCTACAATGAGCAGTTCTTC. Translated, it gives CASSPRLAGTYNEQFF.

This chain uses TRBV9 with TRBJ2-3, with D possibly matching TRBD1 (5 bases). CDR1 and CDR2 from the germline V gene are SGDLS and YYNGEE. Trimming shortened V by 5 bases and J by 2 bases, and 15 bases separated the two germline ends. The CDR3 runs to 15 residues. In DNA, the CDR3 is TGTGCCAGCAGTGGGGCCTGGGCAGACACAGATACGCAGTATTTT. Protein product: CASSGAWADTDTQYF.

This chain links TRBV23-1 with TRBJ1-4; D uncertain. TRBV23-1 carries the ORF label, with uncertain function. This CDR3 comprises 16 residues. Trimming left V 3 bases short and J 0 bases short, with 11 bases between. The chain's CDR3 is CASSQRTNATNEKLFF. In DNA, the CDR3 is TGCGCCAGCAGTCAGCGGACTAATGCAACTAATGAAAAACTGTTTTTT.

The rearrangement links TRBV7-6 to TRBJ2-7, with 8 bases fitting TRBD1. V lost 0 bases and J lost 0; bases outside the gene matches: 1. The CDR3 has 15 amino acids. Germline CDR1 and CDR2: SGHVS and FNYEAQ. CDR3 region: CASSLAGTGSYEQYF. The DNA of the CDR3 is TGTGCCAGCAGCTTAGCCGGGACAGGCTCCTACGAGCAGTACTTC.

J is TRBJ2-7 and V is TRBV10-3; the D is unclear. V lost 5 bases and J 1 base, leaving 9 bases between the germline ends. Germline-derived CDR1 and CDR2 are ENHRY and SYGVKD. The CDR3 loop spans 13 amino acids. CDR3 DNA: TGTGCCATCAGTATAGTCCGTTCCTACGAGCAGTACTTC. It yields the protein CAISIVRSYEQYF.

The chain couples TRBV4-2 to TRBJ1-1; TRBD1 matches 8 bases. The CDR3 extends over 16 amino acids. Germline-derived CDR1 and CDR2 are LGHNA and YNFKEQ. J gave up 2 bases and V 0 bases, and 5 bases lay outside the gene matches. CDR3 DNA sequence: TGTGCCAGCAGCCAAGAAGCGACAGGGGTAAACACTGAAGCTTTCTTT. Translating it yields CASSQEATGVNTEAFF.

The genes are TRBV16 and TRBJ1-5, with D possibly matching TRBD1 (5 bases). Per germline, CDR1 KGHSY and CDR2 FQNENV. CDR3 length equals 16 residues. Trimming took off 1 base at V and 4 bases at J, with 14 bases between the two ends. CDR3 residues: CASSQYRSSGNQPQHF. CDR3 coding DNA: TGTGCCAGCAGCCAATACCGCAGTTCAGGGAATCAGCCCCAGCATTTT.

Concerning this clone: Relative to the germline gene, one junction end is altered; a read error may explain this. The V and J genes are TRBV28 and TRBJ2-5, with 13 nucleotides matching TRBD2. The J call may be wrong; the DNA end is better matched by TRBJ2-7. The CDR3 sequence is 17 residues long. Germline values: CDR1 MDHEN, CDR2 SYDVKM. The CDR3 spells CASSVWSLAGGPGEQYF. The CDR3 bases are TGTGCCAGCAGTGTATGGTCACTAGCGGGAGGGCCGGGCGAGCAGTACTTC.

Written as DNA, the CDR3 is TGTGCCAGCATCCACGACAGGGGGCAAGAGACCCAGTACTTC. Residues: CASIHDRGQETQYF. The chain has TRBV6-1 and TRBJ2-5; 9 bases fit TRBD1. With V trimmed by 7 bases and J by 2 bases, 5 bases remained unmatched. CDR3 length equals 14 residues. The germline gives CDR1 MNHNS, CDR2 SASEGT.

The genes are TRBV7-8 and TRBJ1-1; D gene uncertain. This CDR3 is built from 14 residues. CDR1 and CDR2 (germline): SGHVS, FQNEAQ. Trimming cost V 1 base and J 1 base, with 7 bases left between them. The CDR3 reads CASSLEGTNTEAFF. The CDR3 nucleotides are TGTGCCAGCAGCTTAGAGGGCACGAACACTGAAGCTTTCTTT.

This clone came up a few times. The chain combines TRBV4-2 with TRBJ1-4; a weak D match, TRBD1 (5 bases). This CDR3 contains 15 residues. Looked up from germline, CDR1 is LGHNA and CDR2 is YNFKEQ. V shed 4 bases and J shed 1 base, with 10 bases lying between them. The CDR3 nucleotides are TGTGCCAGCAGCCCGCGACAGCTAACTAATGAAAAACTGTTTTTT. Translation gives CASSPRQLTNEKLFF.

Here the CDR3 DNA reads TGTGCCAGCAGCACCGGACAGGGCAGCACAGATACGCAGTATTTT. It codes for CASSTGQGSTDTQYF. The genes are TRBV5-6 and TRBJ2-3, with 8 bases matching TRBD1. CDR1 and CDR2 from the germline V gene are SGHDT and YYEEEE. This CDR3 comprises 15 residues. The V and J ends lost 4 bases and 0 bases, in that order; junction bases with no gene match: 4. Together with reference TRBV5-6 and TRBJ2-3, the CDR3 gives the full variable domain: DAGVTQSPTHLIKTRGQQVTLRCSPKSGHDTVSWYQQALGQGPQFIFQYYEEEERQRGNFPDRFSGHQFPNYSSELNVNALLLGDSALYLCASSTGQGSTDTQYFGPGTRLTVL.

The chain is built from TRBV11-1 and TRBJ2-5; maybe TRBD2 (5 bases). Germline V CDR1 and CDR2: SGHAT, FQDESV (reference sequence). This CDR3 spans 14 amino acids. Trimming took off 1 base at V and 3 bases at J, with 9 bases between the two ends. The CDR3 sequence: CASSLGAAKETQYF. CDR3 DNA: TGTGCCAGCAGCTTAGGAGCGGCTAAAGAGACCCAGTACTTC.

The chain recombines TRBV18 with TRBJ1-5, with D hard to call. The V end was cut by 1 base, the J end by 4 bases, with 11 bases between. CDR1 and CDR2 from the germline V gene are KGHSH and LQKENI. CDR3 size: 15 residues. The CDR3 here is CASSPQSGVNQPQHF. DNA for the CDR3: TGTGCCAGCTCACCACAATCAGGCGTTAATCAGCCCCAGCATTTT.

The chain carries TRBV9 and TRBJ1-5; tentatively, D is TRBD1 (5 bases). Germline V lookup: CDR1 SGDLS, CDR2 YYNGEE. Trimming pared 0 bases from V and 3 bases from J, leaving 10 bases between. The CDR3 extends over 15 amino acids. The CDR3 is CASSVGGASNQPQHF. The CDR3 nucleotides read TGTGCCAGCAGCGTAGGCGGGGCCTCCAATCAGCCCCAGCATTTT.